This TCR beta chain was retrieved from a study of cytomegalovirus exposure and HLA in healthy donors. Findings of the study overall: In a later analysis, HLA-associated beta chains showed higher expansion and lower generation probabilities than comparable chains. The authors later linked a missense DCLRE1C variant to TCR beta V- and J-gene trimming.

Of note for this clone: Its antigen is not identified.

Vbeta (60) and Jbeta (13) primers were used in the PCR. The method was immunoSEQ multiplex PCR; TCRdb's version includes in-frame clones alone and lacks a portion of them. The table lists around 150,000 clones, approximately 78% of them singletons. Each donor was nominally healthy when sampled (though unrecorded immune exposures were likely). This TCR was recovered from a woman in her twenties or thirties in good health and CMV-seropositive. Material: PBMCs.

The CDR3 is CASSLGQGFNYGYTF. The DNA for the CDR3 is TGTGCCAGCAGCTTAGGACAGGGATTCAACTATGGCTACACCTTC. This chain connects TRBV7-2 to TRBJ1-2, with 7 bases that match TRBD1. CDR1 and CDR2 (germline): SGHTA, FQGNSA. The CDR3 totals 15 residues. J gave up 2 bases and V 1 base, and 4 bases lay outside the gene matches.